The 30 T cell receptor beta chains in this list originate from one sample, sequenced in a study of CD8 T cells in ankylosing spondylitis. The study's findings and limits: A TCR beta motif made of roughly eight highly homologous variants seemed typical of ankylosing spondylitis blood.

TCRdb re-called the 5' RACE reads with MiXCR, one entry per CDR3 protein. The sample shows some 450,000 distinct CDR3 sequences, roughly a sixth of them seen only once. The antigens of these receptors remain unknown. The sample was blood, either unsorted or a sorted T cell fraction (not recorded which). The source is a male donor with ankylosing spondylitis.

The gene calls are TRBV20-1 and TRBJ2-3; D ambiguous. The CDR3 consists of 12 residues. The V and J ends lost 0 bases and 6 bases respectively, with 7 bases between them. CDR1 is DFQATT, CDR2 SNEGSKA, per germline (reference sequence). This CDR3 is CSARDQGDTQYF. CDR3 sequence (DNA): TGCAGTGCTAGAGATCAAGGGGATACGCAGTATTTT.

This clonotype was seen a few times. The chain uses TRBV5-1 and TRBJ2-1; 11 bases are a match to TRBD2. Germline V gives CDR1 SGHRS, CDR2 YFSETQ. The CDR3 length is 16 residues. V was clipped by 1 base and J by 1 base; unmatched bases: 1. The CDR3 is CASSLTSGGSYNEQFF. The CDR3 DNA reads as TGCGCCAGCAGCTTGACTAGCGGGGGTTCCTACAATGAGCAGTTCTTC.

This sequence joins TRBV30 and TRBJ2-3; possible D gene TRBD1, 7 bases. With 4 bases removed from V and 6 bases from J, the gap between germline ends came to 20 bases. Per the germline V gene, CDR1 is GTSNPN and CDR2 is SVGIG (reference sequence). The CDR3 has 15 amino acids. CDR3 in DNA: TGTGCCTGGATCCACAGAGCCCCAGGGGGGGATACGCAGTATTTT. Encoded protein: CAWIHRAPGGDTQYF.

The genes are TRBV7-3 and TRBJ2-1; maybe TRBD2 (6 bases). CDR3 length: 13 residues. The ends were cut back, 3 bases at V and 10 bases at J, with 13 bases in the middle. Looked up from germline, CDR1 is SGHTA and CDR2 is FQGTGA. CDR3 coding DNA: TGTGCCAGCAGCTTGTTGGGCGGGACCGAGCAGTTCTTC. This sequence encodes CASSLLGGTEQFF.

The chain carries TRBV4-3 and TRBJ1-2; D remains unclear. This CDR3 comprises 13 residues. CDR1 is LGHNA and CDR2 is YSLEER in the germline V gene. V was shortened by 0 bases and J by 6 bases, with 8 bases between the two germline ends. Here the CDR3 reads CASSQDREDGYTF. As DNA, the CDR3 is TGCGCCAGCAGCCAAGATCGGGAGGATGGCTACACCTTC.

This clonotype was counted a few times. CDR3 sequence reads: CASSYSGRYGYTF. DNA of the CDR3: TGTGCCAGCAGTTACTCCGGCCGATATGGCTACACCTTC. The chain is built from TRBV6-5 and TRBJ1-2; D is ambiguous. CDR1 is MNHEY, CDR2 SVGAGI, per germline. Trimming removed 0 bases at V and 5 bases at J, with 7 bases between. The CDR3 length is 13 residues.

This clonotype has at least ten counts. The chain couples TRBV12-3 or TRBV12-4 to TRBJ2-5, with D perhaps matching TRBD2 (7 bases). The CDR3 runs to 14 residues. Trimming left V 4 bases short and J 2 bases short, with 11 bases between. Here the CDR3 DNA reads TGTGCCAGCAGTTATGGGGGGGCACAAGAGACCCAGTACTTC. Protein sequence: CASSYGGAQETQYF.

In its sample, this clonotype was seen a few times. The chain employs TRBV27 and TRBJ2-3; 11 bases align to TRBD2. The germline V gene encodes CDR1 MNHEY and CDR2 SMNVEV (reference sequence). The junction had 4 bases not matched to a gene; V was cut back by 3 bases and J by 5 bases. The CDR3 loop spans 15 amino acids. CDR3 bases: TGTGCCAGCAGTTTTAGCGGGAGGGGAAAAGATACGCAGTATTTT. Its protein product is CASSFSGRGKDTQYF.

This clonotype has just a few counts. V usage is TRBV20-1 and J usage is TRBJ1-5; D call uncertain. The length of the CDR3 is 18 residues. Germline V gives CDR1 DFQATT, CDR2 SNEGSKA (reference sequence). With 0 bases removed from V and 2 bases from J, the gap between germline ends came to 20 bases. CDR3 loop: CSARDRTAVGSGNQPQHF. The DNA for the CDR3 is TGCAGTGCTAGAGATCGTACGGCTGTGGGTTCGGGCAATCAGCCCCAGCATTTT.

This clonotype has more than one count but fewer than ten. The V gene is TRBV9, the J gene TRBJ2-1; 9 bases agree with TRBD2. This CDR3 region has 15 residues. CDR1 SGDLS and CDR2 YYNGEE come from the germline V gene. The J segment lost 8 bases and the V segment lost 0 bases, leaving 6 bases of the junction unmatched. The chain's CDR3 is CASSVGGRAVDEQFF. CDR3 DNA sequence: TGTGCCAGCAGCGTAGGCGGGAGGGCCGTGGATGAGCAGTTCTTC.

This clonotype was detected only once. The J gene is TRBJ2-4, the V gene TRBV28; TRBD2 matches at 9 bases. The CDR3 runs 15 residues. Germline loops: CDR1 MDHEN, CDR2 SYDVKM. The V gene end was trimmed by 4 bases and the J gene end by 4 bases; junction bases not matched to a gene: 5. CDR3: CASSSPLAGKNIQYF. The CDR3 region has the DNA TGTGCCAGCAGTTCCCCCCTAGCGGGGAAAAACATTCAGTACTTC.

The rearrangement joins TRBV7-2 to TRBJ1-2, with 11 bases matching TRBD1. CDR3 length: 16 amino acids. CDR1 SGHTA and CDR2 FQGNSA come from the germline V gene. The J segment lost 5 bases and the V segment lost 4 bases, leaving 9 bases of the junction unmatched. CDR3 in amino acids: CASSWGGTGGQYGYTF. The CDR3 nucleotides are TGTGCCAGCAGCTGGGGCGGGACAGGGGGACAATATGGCTACACCTTC.

CDR3 sequence reads: CSASREVYTF. CDR3 DNA: TGCAGTGCTAGCAGGGAAGTCTACACCTTC. This chain joins TRBV20-1 and TRBJ1-2, with D maybe TRBD1 (5 bases). The CDR3 runs 10 residues. The germline V and J ends were trimmed by 3 bases and 10 bases, with 9 bases remaining between them. The germline V gene encodes CDR1 DFQATT and CDR2 SNEGSKA (reference sequence).

The gene calls are TRBV29-1 and TRBJ1-2, with no clear D. CDR1 SQVTM and CDR2 ANQGSEA come from the germline V gene. The CDR3 is made up of 11 amino acids. V was clipped by 1 base and J by 13 bases, with 13 bases between them. Written as DNA, the CDR3 is TGCAGCGTTGAAGGGGGTGGCTCTTCCACCTTC. Translating gives CSVEGGGSSTF.

J is TRBJ1-2 and V is TRBV5-1, with D unresolved. The germline V and J ends were trimmed by 4 bases and 7 bases, with 23 bases remaining between them. Germline CDR1 is SGHRS and CDR2 is YFSETQ. CDR3 length: 16 residues. The CDR3 loop is CASSPLTGAKDPGYTF. In nucleotides, the CDR3 is TGCGCCAGCAGCCCGCTCACCGGAGCCAAGGATCCTGGCTACACCTTC.

The gene calls are TRBV6-2 or TRBV6-3 and TRBJ2-1; 10 positions match TRBD2. Germline CDR1 and CDR2: MNHEY and SVGEGT. The V gene end was trimmed by 7 bases and the J gene end by 7 bases; junction bases not matched to a gene: 7. The CDR3 contains 14 residues. CDR3 DNA sequence: TGTGCCAGCAATGGAGCGGGAGGGCCGAATGAGCAGTTCTTC. Translated: CASNGAGGPNEQFF.

This chain links TRBV20-1 with TRBJ2-3; 11 positions agree with TRBD2. The germline V gene encodes CDR1 DFQATT and CDR2 SNEGSKA (reference sequence). The ends lost 3 bases at V and 2 bases at J; junction bases unmatched: 7. CDR3 size: 16 residues. In DNA, the CDR3 is TGCAGTGCTAGGGACCCGGGACTAGCGGTCACAGATACGCAGTATTTT. Its protein is CSARDPGLAVTDTQYF.

This clonotype was recorded a few times. V gene TRBV20-1 combines with J gene TRBJ2-7, with D perhaps TRBD1 (6 bases). Looked up from germline, CDR1 is DFQATT and CDR2 is SNEGSKA (reference sequence). Between the trimmed V and J ends, which lost 4 bases and 3 bases, there was a span of 16 bases. This CDR3 spans 14 amino acids. The CDR3 here is CSATIGTRGYEQYF. The CDR3 nucleotides are TGCAGTGCTACTATCGGGACAAGGGGCTACGAGCAGTACTTC.

CDR3 in DNA: TGCAGTGCCTCGAGGGCGGTACGATACAATGAGCAGTTCTTC. Its protein product is CSASRAVRYNEQFF. This chain links TRBV20-1 with TRBJ2-1; D perhaps matches TRBD2 (5 bases). The CDR3 length is 14 residues. Germline CDR1 reads DFQATT; CDR2 reads SNEGSKA (reference sequence). The V and J ends lost 6 bases and 4 bases respectively, with 16 bases between them.

V is TRBV12-5 and J is TRBJ2-6; D call uncertain. Looked up from germline, CDR1 is LGHNT and CDR2 is FRNRAP. Trimming pared 6 bases from V and 1 base from J, leaving 4 bases between. CDR3 length: 13 amino acids. CDR3 DNA sequence: TGTGCTAGTGGCGCTTCTGGGGCCAACGTCCTGACTTTC. It encodes CASGASGANVLTF. Full variable domain (remainder filled in from reference TRBV12-5 and TRBJ2-6): DARVTQTPRHKVTEMGQEVTMRCQPILGHNTVFWYRQTMMQGLELLAYFRNRAPLDDSGMPKDRFSAEMPDATLATLKIQPSEPRDSAVYFCASGASGANVLTFGAGSRLTVL.

The sample holds a few counts of this clonotype. The chain carries TRBV7-9 and TRBJ2-1; 11 positions agree with TRBD1. Germline assignment: CDR1 SEHNR and CDR2 FQNEAQ (reference sequence). V trimming: 3 bases; J trimming: 8 bases; junction bases outside the gene matches: 6. The CDR3 runs 15 residues. CDR3 sequence reads: CASSFGQGALDEQFF. CDR3 nucleotide sequence: TGTGCCAGCAGCTTCGGACAGGGGGCTTTGGATGAGCAGTTCTTC.

This rearrangement joins TRBV10-2 to TRBJ2-1, with 11 bases lining up with TRBD2. The V gene end was trimmed by 1 base and the J gene end by 4 bases; junction bases not matched to a gene: 6. This CDR3 region has 17 residues. Germline V gene data show CDR1 as WSHSY and CDR2 as SAAADI. The DNA for the CDR3 is TGCGCCAGCAGTGAGTGGCGGCTAGCGGGAGGATACAATGAGCAGTTCTTC. Encoded protein: CASSEWRLAGGYNEQFF.

Concerning this clonotype: The junction does not match germline at one end; this may be a read error. This chain links TRBV20-1 with TRBJ2-7, with D maybe TRBD2 (6 bases). CDR1 is DFQATT, CDR2 SNEGSKA, per germline (reference sequence). The CDR3 has 12 amino acids. The CDR3 sequence is CSAKAGRSVGSF. CDR3 DNA sequence: TGCAGTGCCAAGGCCGGCCGCTCGGTCGGGAGCTTC.

This clonotype was counted a few times. The chain joins TRBV12-3 or TRBV12-4 to TRBJ2-5, with TRBD2 matching over 13 bases. The CDR3 extends over 21 amino acids. Losses at the gene ends were 6 bases for V and 5 bases for J; bases not matched to a gene: 24. CDR3 nucleotide sequence: TGTGCCAGCAGCTTTACAGGGGGGACTAGCGGGATGGGATTCGTCTCGGAGACCCAGTACTTC. This gives the protein CASSFTGGTSGMGFVSETQYF.

This clonotype was recorded many times. The J gene is TRBJ2-1, the V gene TRBV5-1; tentative D call: TRBD1 (5 bases). V was cut by 0 bases and J by 4 bases, with 8 bases left in between. CDR3 length equals 14 residues. Germline V gene sequence: CDR1 SGHRS, CDR2 YFSETQ. The CDR3 region is CASSLDRTYNEQFF. The DNA of the CDR3 is TGCGCCAGCAGCTTGGACAGGACATACAATGAGCAGTTCTTC.

Many counts were recorded for this clonotype. This chain connects TRBV7-9 to TRBJ2-2, with unresolved D. Germline loops: CDR1 SEHNR, CDR2 FQNEAQ (reference sequence). V was pared by 5 bases and J by 5 bases, with 9 bases between. There are 13 residues in the CDR3. The DNA for the CDR3 is TGTGCCAGCAGCCTCTTCCGGACCGGGGAGCTGTTTTTT. It translates to CASSLFRTGELFF.

This clonotype has a handful of counts. The genes are TRBV5-1 and TRBJ2-7; perhaps TRBD1 as D (6 bases). Trimming stripped 3 bases from V and 1 base from J, with 14 bases between. Germline V gene sequence: CDR1 SGHRS, CDR2 YFSETQ. The CDR3 spans 15 residues. CDR3 sequence reads: CASSSTGMGSYEQYF. The CDR3 coding sequence is TGCGCCAGCAGCTCCACAGGGATGGGGTCCTACGAGCAGTACTTC. Together with reference TRBV5-1 and TRBJ2-7, the CDR3 gives the full variable domain: KAGVTQTPRYLIKTRGQQVTLSCSPISGHRSVSWYQQTPGQGLQFLFEYFSETQRNKGNFPGRFSGRQFSNSRSEMNVSTLELGDSALYLCASSSTGMGSYEQYFGPGTRLTVT.

This chain joins TRBV6-1 and TRBJ2-2; perhaps TRBD1 as D (6 bases). Germline V gene sequence: CDR1 MNHNS, CDR2 SASEGT. Trimming pared 7 bases from V and 2 bases from J, leaving 17 bases between. This CDR3 region has 16 residues. CDR3: CASTNRDTGNTGELFF. CDR3 coding DNA: TGTGCCAGCACTAACCGGGACACAGGAAACACCGGGGAGCTGTTTTTT.

This clonotype has just a few counts. The V gene is TRBV27, the J gene TRBJ2-1; TRBD2 agrees at 15 bases. The V segment lost 4 bases and the J segment 14 bases; nucleotides outside the gene matches: 12. CDR1 is MNHEY and CDR2 is SMNVEV in the germline V gene (reference sequence). This CDR3 contains 16 residues. The CDR3 sequence: CASSSRTSGGAKGEFF. The CDR3, as DNA: TGTGCCAGCAGTTCCCGGACTAGCGGGGGGGCCAAGGGAGAGTTCTTC.

The V and J genes are TRBV6-2 or TRBV6-3 and TRBJ1-5, with 8 bases aligning to TRBD1. The CDR3 runs 15 residues. CDR1 and CDR2 from the germline V gene are MNHEY and SVGEGT. With V trimmed by 6 bases and J by 7 bases, 11 bases remained unmatched. The CDR3 DNA sequence: TGTGCCAGCAGAGACCGACAGGGGAGGGAACAGCCCCAGCATTTT. Amino acids: CASRDRQGREQPQHF.